The sample holds one count of the clone carrying this T cell receptor (beta chain). The target antigen is unknown. This entry is derived from a study of cytomegalovirus exposure and HLA in healthy donors. Regarding the study as a whole: Subsequent analysis revealed that first-cohort TCR clusters tended to co-occur in the approximately 120 validation repertoires. For most TCR sequences rarity was the rule, although some public TCRs occurred in many donors. Under in vitro conditions, three CMV-associated chains were confirmed as specific for CMV antigens. Some TCR beta chains (around 180 of them) were listed as cytomegalovirus-associated.

V lost 5 bases, J lost 0 bases, and 9 bases stayed unmatched. The CDR3 loop spans 16 amino acids. Germline CDR1 KGHSH, CDR2 LQKENI. Method: immunoSEQ multiplex PCR; TCRdb's copy keeps in-frame clones and lacks some. The sample holds about 200,000 clones, approximately 82% seen once. This receptor was identified in a woman in her twenties or thirties in good health and CMV-seropositive. The V gene is TRBV18, the J gene TRBJ1-1; 7 bases are shared with TRBD1. The sample comprised PBMCs. The CDR3 reads CASSLSRQGLNTEAFF. DNA of the CDR3: TGTGCCAGCTCATTGTCGAGACAGGGTTTGAACACTGAAGCTTTCTTT.